The source of this TCR delta chain is a study of γδ T cells in repeated Plasmodium falciparum infection. Study as a whole: Donors were malaria-exposed Malian children or age- and gender-matched Australian children.

The table lists this clone with a few counts. Its cognate antigen is unknown. The likely explanation is a read error, given a far larger clone one base away. The identical CDR3 is also encoded by other nucleotide sequences in the sample. Gammadelta T cells were flow-sorted from PBMC into Vgamma9/Vdelta2+ and Vdelta2-negative populations for bulk analysis. The CDR3 runs to 26 residues. Germline CDR1 is TSWWSYY and CDR2 is QGS. Broader study findings: Many TCRgamma sequences overlapped between individuals in stable Vgamma9/Vdelta2+ repertoires. Vdelta2-negative gammadelta repertoires appeared less diverse and less shared in Malian than Australian children.

Each sorted gammadelta sample had TRG and TRD chains sequenced. TCRdb used CATT to re-call clones from the multiplex PCR reads. This repertoire shows 70,000 to 95,000 delta-chain clones, 1.4% found once; its top ten account for around 8.5%. Sequencing was performed on gamma-delta T cells from blood. The sequence was collected from a pool of human donors (malaria-infected and uninfected, not separated). Called V gene: TRDV1; the J gene was not called; TRDD3, the table's D call, was not compared with the DNA. CDR3 nucleotide sequence: TGTGCTCTTGGGGAATTCCTACTCGGGGGATTTTCCAAGAAGCCGCACCCTTTGGACCCCACCGATAAGCTCATCTTT. This codes for CALGEFLLGGFSKKPHPLDPTDKLIF.